A single sample gave rise to the 9 T cell receptor beta chains below, sequenced in a study of T cells in Graves' hyperthyroidism and ophthalmopathy. RNA transcripts served as the template for amplifying TCR beta CDR3 regions. In the first-round RT-PCR of the TCR CDR3, the HTBI primer set was used. MiXCR, run by TCRdb on the multiplex PCR reads, gives a single entry per CDR3 protein. Of 550,000 to 800,000 distinct CDR3 sequences in the sample, roughly 17% were seen once. Sequenced material: blood. These receptors were obtained from a man aged 45-65 years with Graves' hyperthyroidism.

The genes are TRBV6-1 and TRBJ2-6, with D hard to call. Trimming removed 2 bases from V and 0 bases from J, with 14 bases in between. The CDR3 has 18 amino acids. Germline V gives CDR1 MNHNS, CDR2 SASEGT. The CDR3 loop reads CASSELGIEPSGANVLTF. As DNA, the CDR3 is TGTGCCAGCAGTGAATTGGGGATTGAACCCTCTGGGGCCAACGTCCTGACTTTC.

The chain combines TRBV7-2 with TRBJ1-5, with a weak D call TRBD1 (6 bases). The CDR3 runs to 13 residues. CDR1 and CDR2 (germline): SGHTA, FQGNSA. Trimming left V 4 bases short and J 3 bases short, with 7 bases between. The CDR3 bases are TGTGCCAGCAGCTGGACAGACAATCAGCCCCAGCATTTT. It encodes CASSWTDNQPQHF.

This sequence joins TRBV19 and TRBJ2-3; D unresolved. The germline CDR1 and CDR2 sequences are LNHDA and SQIVND (reference sequence). V lost 3 bases and J lost 0, with 10 bases in between. The CDR3 spans 15 residues. The DNA for the CDR3 is TGTGCCAGTAGTATGGACGGACGTAGCACAGATACGCAGTATTTT. This sequence encodes CASSMDGRSTDTQYF.

In its sample, this clonotype was seen many times. This chain links TRBV27 with TRBJ1-5; D unresolved. This CDR3 is built from 14 residues. Germline lookup yields CDR1 MNHEY and CDR2 SMNVEV (reference sequence). Trimming left V 3 bases short and J 3 bases short, with 9 bases between. The CDR3 sequence is CASSFSGYNQPQHF. Here the CDR3 DNA reads TGTGCCAGCAGTTTTTCCGGGTACAATCAGCCCCAGCATTTT.

This clonotype was seen repeatedly, ten times or more. The chain carries TRBV7-9 and TRBJ1-4; 7 bases fit TRBD1. J was trimmed by 5 bases and V by 3 bases; bases with no gene match: 6. CDR1 is SEHNR and CDR2 is FQNEAQ in the germline V gene (reference sequence). The CDR3 is made up of 15 amino acids. The CDR3 protein is CASSLGQFKNEKLFF. As DNA, the CDR3 is TGTGCCAGCAGCTTGGGACAGTTTAAGAATGAAAAACTGTTTTTT.

In regard to this clonotype: This could be a read error, since a much larger clone is one nucleotide away. The rearrangement uses TRBV6-1 and TRBJ2-7, with TRBD1 identical over 7 bases. CDR1 is MNHNS and CDR2 is SASEGT in the germline V gene. The CDR3 totals 15 residues. Trimming took 7 bases from V and 3 from J; bases not matched to a gene: 12. CDR3 protein: CASNLRDSGFYEQYF. The DNA of the CDR3 is TGTGCCAGCAACCTCCGGGACAGCGGATTCTACGAGCAGTACTTC.

This clonotype came up a few times. V usage is TRBV27 and J usage is TRBJ2-6; D is undetermined. Germline loops: CDR1 MNHEY, CDR2 SMNVEV (reference sequence). The CDR3 is 14 residues long. V was cut by 6 bases and J by 1 base, with 7 bases left in between. CDR3 bases: TGTGCCAGCAGAGGGTTGTCTGGGGCCAACGTCCTGACTTTC. Its protein product is CASRGLSGANVLTF.

Note on this clonotype: Lacking the conserved final phenylalanine or tryptophan, this CDR3 likely reflects a read error. The CDR3 is CASSYFLGLSGNTIYS. CDR3 DNA: TGTGCCAGCAGTTACTTCCTGGGTCTCTCTGGAAACACCATATATTCT. The rearrangement joins TRBV7-2 to TRBJ1-3; D is uncertain. This CDR3 region has 16 residues. Per the germline V gene, CDR1 is SGHTA and CDR2 is FQGNSA. V shed 6 bases and J shed 0 bases, with 15 bases lying between them.

This chain uses TRBV7-3 with TRBJ1-6; D call uncertain. This CDR3 is 15 amino acids long. CDR1 and CDR2 from the germline V gene are SGHTA and FQGTGA. Trimming cost V 0 bases and J 8 bases, with 11 bases left between them. The CDR3 sequence is CASSLTGSLHSPLHF. In DNA form, the CDR3 reads TGTGCCAGCAGCTTAACGGGGAGCCTCCATTCACCCCTCCACTTT.